Below are 11 T cell receptor beta chains sequenced from a single sample in a study of blood T cell repertoires in COVID-19. Sequenced by immunoSEQ multiplex PCR; TCRdb stores in-frame clones only, minus some. The data hold approximately 250,000 clones, with about 80% observed a single time. The sample comprised PBMCs or T cells enriched from blood (not recorded which). The receptor set was obtained from a man aged 25-45 years with acute COVID-19.

This rearrangement joins TRBV6-2 or TRBV6-3 to TRBJ1-1, with D unresolved. The CDR3 runs to 15 residues. The germline CDR1 and CDR2 sequences are MNHEY and SVGEGT. Between the trimmed V and J ends, which lost 0 bases and 1 base, there was a span of 9 bases. The CDR3 spells CASSYSRRPNTEAFF. CDR3 DNA: TGTGCCAGCAGTTACTCGAGGAGGCCGAACACTGAAGCTTTCTTT.

This clone was picked up one time. This chain joins TRBV6-2 or TRBV6-3 and TRBJ2-3, with D uncertain. Between the trimmed V and J ends, which lost 2 bases and 4 bases, there was a span of 10 bases. There are 14 residues in the CDR3. The germline CDR1 and CDR2 sequences are MNHEY and SVGEGT. The CDR3 sequence: CASSYGRGPDTQYF. The CDR3 nucleotides are TGTGCCAGCAGTTACGGCCGCGGTCCAGATACGCAGTATTTT.

The V and J genes are TRBV7-6 and TRBJ2-6; maybe TRBD1 (5 bases). V lost 5 bases and J 0 bases, leaving 11 bases between the germline ends. The CDR3 is made up of 16 amino acids. Germline assignment: CDR1 SGHVS and CDR2 FNYEAQ. This chain's CDR3 is CASSTGRSSGANVLTF. In DNA, the CDR3 is TGTGCCAGCAGCACAGGACGGTCCTCTGGGGCCAACGTCCTGACTTTC.

This chain connects TRBV5-1 to TRBJ2-5; TRBD1 agrees at 7 bases. The germline CDR1 and CDR2 sequences are SGHRS and YFSETQ. The CDR3 covers 16 residues. J gave up 3 bases and V 0 bases, and 8 bases lay outside the gene matches. CDR3 nucleotides: TGCGCCAGCAGCTTGGAAACTTGGGACAGAAAAGAGACCCAGTACTTC. Its protein is CASSLETWDRKETQYF.

This sequence joins TRBV7-2 and TRBJ2-3, with D perhaps matching TRBD2 (5 bases). CDR1 and CDR2 from the germline V gene are SGHTA and FQGNSA. V was trimmed by 6 bases and J by 4 bases, leaving 11 bases between them. This CDR3 region has 13 residues. CDR3: CASRASFADTQYF. Written as DNA, the CDR3 is TGTGCCAGCAGGGCTAGCTTCGCAGATACGCAGTATTTT.

The chain employs TRBV27 and TRBJ1-5; D is unresolved. The germline gives CDR1 MNHEY, CDR2 SMNVEV (reference sequence). The ends were cut back, 2 bases at V and 4 bases at J, with 9 bases in the middle. The length of the CDR3 is 14 residues. This CDR3 is CASSLGGKNQPQHF. Here the CDR3 DNA reads TGTGCCAGCAGTTTAGGCGGAAAAAATCAGCCCCAGCATTTT.

The chain combines TRBV5-6 with TRBJ2-2; 7 positions agree with TRBD1. The J segment lost 7 bases and the V segment lost 3 bases, leaving 3 bases of the junction unmatched. Germline V CDR1 and CDR2: SGHDT, YYEEEE. This CDR3 contains 13 residues. CDR3 sequence: CASSSTGRGELFF. CDR3 sequence (DNA): TGTGCCAGCAGCTCGACAGGGCGCGGGGAGCTGTTTTTT.

The chain recombines TRBV19 with TRBJ1-5; 7 bases fit TRBD1. The CDR3 has 14 residues. J gave up 5 bases and V 3 bases, and 4 bases lay outside the gene matches. The germline V gene has CDR1 LNHDA and CDR2 SQIVND (reference sequence). The CDR3: CASSIEGAYQPQHF. CDR3 nucleotide sequence: TGTGCCAGTAGTATCGAGGGGGCGTATCAGCCCCAGCATTTT.

The chain is built from TRBV9 and TRBJ2-2, with 9 bases lining up with TRBD2. The trim removed 2 bases at V and 1 base at J, leaving 9 bases unmatched. The length of the CDR3 is 18 residues. CDR1 and CDR2 (germline): SGDLS, YYNGEE. CDR3 region: CASSVASGVGLNTGELFF. Written as DNA, the CDR3 is TGTGCCAGCAGCGTGGCTAGCGGGGTGGGGTTGAACACCGGGGAGCTGTTTTTT.

This chain links TRBV7-9 with TRBJ2-1; D perhaps matches TRBD2 (5 bases). This CDR3 has 19 amino acids. CDR1 SEHNR and CDR2 FQNEAQ come from the germline V gene (reference sequence). V was trimmed by 4 bases and J by 2 bases, leaving 24 bases between them. The CDR3 spells CASSSSLRGLGLTYNEQFF. The CDR3 coding sequence is TGTGCCAGCAGCTCCTCCCTACGCGGGCTAGGGTTAACCTACAATGAGCAGTTCTTC. The full variable domain, its missing parts supplied by reference TRBV7-9 and TRBJ2-1, is DTGVSQNPRHKITKRGQNVTFRCDPISEHNRLYWYRQTLGQGPEFLTYFQNEAQLEKSRLLSDRFSAERPKGSFSTLEIQRTEQGDSAMYLCASSSSLRGLGLTYNEQFFGPGTRLTVL.

V gene TRBV5-4 combines with J gene TRBJ2-1, with 11 bases identical to TRBD2. After removal of 0 bases from V and 8 bases from J, the junction contained 7 bases not matched to a gene. Germline lookup yields CDR1 SGHNT and CDR2 YYREEE (reference sequence). This CDR3 is built from 16 residues. CDR3 in DNA: TGTGCCAGCAGCTTGGTATCGCTAGCGGGGGGCGATGAGCAGTTCTTC. Protein: CASSLVSLAGGDEQFF. The entire variable domain, with the rest obtained from reference TRBV5-4 and TRBJ2-1, is as follows: ETGVTQSPTHLIKTRGQQVTLRCSSQSGHNTVSWYQQALGQGPQFIFQYYREEENGRGNFPPRFSGLQFPNYSSELNVNALELDDSALYLCASSLVSLAGGDEQFFGPGTRLTVL.